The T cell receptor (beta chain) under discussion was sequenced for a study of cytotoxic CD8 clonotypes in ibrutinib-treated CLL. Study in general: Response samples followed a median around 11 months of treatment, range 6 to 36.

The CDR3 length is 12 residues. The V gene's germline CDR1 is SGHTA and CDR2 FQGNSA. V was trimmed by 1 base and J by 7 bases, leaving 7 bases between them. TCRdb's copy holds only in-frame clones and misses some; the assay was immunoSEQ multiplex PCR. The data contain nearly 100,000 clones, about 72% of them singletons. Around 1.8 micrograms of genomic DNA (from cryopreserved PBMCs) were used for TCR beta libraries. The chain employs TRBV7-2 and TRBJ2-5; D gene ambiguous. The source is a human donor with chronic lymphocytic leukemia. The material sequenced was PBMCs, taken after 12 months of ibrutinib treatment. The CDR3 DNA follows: TGTGCCAGCAGCTTAGACGTCCGGACCCAGTACTTC. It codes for CASSLDVRTQYF.